Listed here is a single T cell receptor beta chain. The sample originates from a study of shared clonotypes between healthy human individuals. This CDR3 is built from 19 residues. Per the germline V gene, CDR1 is MGHRA and CDR2 is YSYEKL. Germline trimming cut 1 base from V and 0 bases from J; bases unmatched to any gene: 10. Naive CD8 cells, CD45RO-negative and positively selected for CCR7, excluded terminally differentiated effector memory CD45RA+ cells. Participating donors were healthy, HIV-negative adults free of recent acute infections or vaccinations. Deep was the level used in running the assay. The assay was immunoSEQ multiplex PCR, and TCRdb's table has in-frame clones only and misses some. The sample holds millions of clones, just under 95% seen once.

Source material: naive CD8+ T cells sorted from blood. The sequence came from a man younger than 35 in good health. V usage is TRBV4-1 and J usage is TRBJ2-3; 10 positions match TRBD2. CDR3 coding DNA: TGCGCCAGCAGCCAAGTAGGGCTAGCGGGAGAGATAAGCACAGATACGCAGTATTTT. Protein product: CASSQVGLAGEISTDTQYF.